The sequence of this T cell receptor beta chain was determined in a study of blood T cell repertoires in COVID-19. In the original processing: The authors estimated nucleated cell counts from reference gene primer amplification. Only in-frame clones appear in the TCRdb table, and some are missing; sequencing was by immunoSEQ multiplex PCR. That table supplies the V and J calls and clone size; D and trimming were determined from the DNA. The sample contains 25,000 to 35,000 clones, 85% to 90% of which appear only once. As for this clone: Sequence at one end of the junction differs from germline and may be a read error.

Germline V gene data show CDR1 as LGHDT and CDR2 as YNNKEL (reference sequence). The CDR3 sequence is 14 residues long. The chain has TRBV3-1 (or the pseudogene TRBV3-2) and TRBJ2-4; TRBD1 might be the D (5 bases). The sample comprised peripheral blood. The clonotype comes from a man in his 70s with active COVID-19. The CDR3 sequence is CASSQDQTARILRF. CDR3 nucleotides: TGTGCCAGCAGCCAAGACCAGACAGCCCGCATACTCCGCTTC.